This T cell receptor beta chain was captured in a study of tumor and adjacent non-tumor tissue in lung cancer. For the study at large: Histology: under 15 adenocarcinoma, a couple of squamous cell carcinoma, 1 small cell lung cancer. Findings and limits, study-wide: In normal lung, the top 100 clones were significantly more dominant than in tumor. Tumor TCR diversity, when higher, was linked to shorter survival.

TCRbeta libraries were built with three rounds of nested PCR, modified from ARM-PCR. TCRdb reanalysed the multiplex PCR reads using MiXCR and keeps one entry per CDR3 protein. Of some 120,000 distinct CDR3 sequences detected, around three fifths appear once; the ten largest clones hold 13%. RNA was extracted from bulk tissue without any cell sorting. Newly diagnosed lung cancer patients had thoracic surgery in China, August–November 2014, without prior chemotherapy. As regards this clonotype: Its specificity is not known. At one end, the junction sequence differs from germline, possibly due to a read error.

The CDR3 is 17 residues long. Germline loops: CDR1 LGHNA, CDR2 YSLEER. V usage is TRBV4-3 and J usage is TRBJ2-3; 7 nucleotides match TRBD2. This clonotype was obtained from a young man with non-small cell lung cancer. Sample: lung tumor tissue. In DNA, the CDR3 is TGCGCCGGCAGCCAAGACGGGAGCGGGGCTAGCACAGTTACGCAGTATTTT. Residues: CAGSQDGSGASTVTQYF.